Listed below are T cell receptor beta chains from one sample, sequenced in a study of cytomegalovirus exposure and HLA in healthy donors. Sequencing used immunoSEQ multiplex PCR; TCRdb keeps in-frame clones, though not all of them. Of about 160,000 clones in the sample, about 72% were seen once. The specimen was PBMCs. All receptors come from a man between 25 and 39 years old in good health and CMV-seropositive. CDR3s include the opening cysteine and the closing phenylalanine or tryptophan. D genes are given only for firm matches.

CDR3: CASSQGRAPFQETQYF
J: TRBJ2-5
D: NA
V: TRBV4-3

CDR3: CSVRGGGRGGELFF
J: TRBJ1-4
D: NA
V: TRBV29-1

CDR3: CASSLFAGSSYNEQFF
J: TRBJ2-1
D: NA
V: TRBV28

CDR3: CASSLDREGEQYF
J: TRBJ2-7
D: NA
V: TRBV7-9

CDR3: CASSPRRQVPNTEAFF
J: TRBJ1-1
D: NA
V: TRBV13

CDR3: CASSLNRDINQPQHF
J: TRBJ1-5
D: NA
V: TRBV27

CDR3: CASSESPRTGGYEQYF
J: TRBJ2-7
D: TRBD1
V: TRBV7-8

CDR3: CASSLDWGVEQFF
J: TRBJ2-1
D: NA
V: TRBV11-2

CDR3: CSVPTGITEAFF
J: TRBJ1-1
D: NA
V: TRBV29-1

CDR3: CASSEAFLGGGLETQYF
J: TRBJ2-5
D: TRBD2
V: TRBV2

CDR3: CAFRGDTEAFF
J: TRBJ1-1
D: TRBD1
V: TRBV30

CDR3: CASSQTGIANYGYTF
J: TRBJ1-2
D: NA
V: TRBV2

CDR3: CASSYGQGSYNSPLHF
J: TRBJ1-6
D: NA
V: TRBV6-5

CDR3: CASSLDRFNTDTQYF
J: TRBJ2-3
D: NA
V: TRBV11-2

CDR3: CASSLIPVSEAFF
J: TRBJ1-1
D: NA
V: TRBV7-3

CDR3: CASSLETGGSEQYF
J: TRBJ2-7
D: TRBD1
V: TRBV5-5

CDR3: CASTPFRGGNNEQFF
J: TRBJ2-1
D: NA
V: TRBV6-5

CDR3: CASRLGGTTSPLHF
J: TRBJ1-6
D: NA
V: TRBV6-5

CDR3: CASSSQTGAEKLFF
J: TRBJ1-4
D: TRBD1
V: TRBV7-6

CDR3: CASSAGRDDGNSPLHF
J: TRBJ1-6
D: NA
V: TRBV28

CDR3: CSVSSSGGGSNEQFF
J: TRBJ2-1
D: TRBD2
V: TRBV29-1

CDR3: CASSDRSTEAFF
J: TRBJ1-1
D: NA
V: TRBV27

CDR3: CATSRDGDIQYF
J: TRBJ2-4
D: NA
V: TRBV15

CDR3: CASSEGTSSTDTQYF
J: TRBJ2-3
D: NA
V: TRBV9

CDR3: CASSSAGEVGQPQHF
J: TRBJ1-5
D: NA
V: TRBV5-1

CDR3: CAWRGLAGGPGEQFF
J: TRBJ2-1
D: TRBD2
V: TRBV30

CDR3: CASRDREQGNYGYTF
J: TRBJ1-2
D: TRBD1
V: TRBV6-6

CDR3: CASSYGTASTDTQYF
J: TRBJ2-3
D: TRBD1
V: TRBV9

CDR3: CASSPTYNYGYTF
J: TRBJ1-2
D: NA
V: TRBV28

CDR3: CASSSPGRNQPQHF
J: TRBJ1-5
D: NA
V: TRBV27

CDR3: CASSWDLAGTDTQYF
J: TRBJ2-3
D: NA
V: TRBV4-2

CDR3: CSVSTVLTYEQYF
J: TRBJ2-7
D: NA
V: TRBV29-1